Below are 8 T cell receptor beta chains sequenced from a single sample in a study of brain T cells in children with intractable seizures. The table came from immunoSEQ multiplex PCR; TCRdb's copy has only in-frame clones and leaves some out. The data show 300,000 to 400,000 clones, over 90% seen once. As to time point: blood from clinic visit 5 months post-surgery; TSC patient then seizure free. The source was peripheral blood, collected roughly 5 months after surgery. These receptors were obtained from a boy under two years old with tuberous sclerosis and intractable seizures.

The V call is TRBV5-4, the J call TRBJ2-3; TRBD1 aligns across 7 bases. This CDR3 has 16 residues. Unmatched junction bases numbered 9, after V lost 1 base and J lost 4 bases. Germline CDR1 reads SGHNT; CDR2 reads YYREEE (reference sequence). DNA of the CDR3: TGTGCCAGCAGCTTGCCAGGGGGTAGTCGCTCAGATACGCAGTATTTT. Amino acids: CASSLPGGSRSDTQYF.

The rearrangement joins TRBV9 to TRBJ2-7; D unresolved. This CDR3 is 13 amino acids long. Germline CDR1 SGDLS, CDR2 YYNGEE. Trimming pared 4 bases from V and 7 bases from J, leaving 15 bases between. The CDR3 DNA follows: TGTGCCAGCAGCCCTCCACCCGGCAGGGAGCAGTACTTC. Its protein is CASSPPPGREQYF.

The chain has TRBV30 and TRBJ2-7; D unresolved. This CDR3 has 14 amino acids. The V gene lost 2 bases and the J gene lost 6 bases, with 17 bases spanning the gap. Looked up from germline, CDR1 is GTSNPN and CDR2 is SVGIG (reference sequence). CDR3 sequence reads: CAWSPGVVVREQYF. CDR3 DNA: TGTGCCTGGAGTCCGGGCGTCGTAGTACGCGAGCAGTACTTC.

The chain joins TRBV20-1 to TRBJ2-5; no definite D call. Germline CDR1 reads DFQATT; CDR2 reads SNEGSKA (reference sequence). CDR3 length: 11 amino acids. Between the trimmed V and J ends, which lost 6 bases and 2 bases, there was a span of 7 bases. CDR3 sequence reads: CSAQKQETQYF. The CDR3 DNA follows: TGCAGTGCCCAGAAACAAGAGACCCAGTACTTC.

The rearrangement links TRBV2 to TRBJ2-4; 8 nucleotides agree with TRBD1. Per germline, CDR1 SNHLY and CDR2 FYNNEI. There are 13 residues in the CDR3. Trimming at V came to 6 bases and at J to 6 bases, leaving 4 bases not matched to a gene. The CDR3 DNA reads TGTGCCAGCAGGGTAGACAGGGGAAACATTCAGTACTTC. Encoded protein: CASRVDRGNIQYF.

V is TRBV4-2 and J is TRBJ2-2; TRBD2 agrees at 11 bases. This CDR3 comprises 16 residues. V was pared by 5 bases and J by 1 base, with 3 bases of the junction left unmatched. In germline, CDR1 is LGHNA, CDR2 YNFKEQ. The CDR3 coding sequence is TGTGCCAGCAGCGTTAGCGGGGGGGTGAACACCGGGGAGCTGTTTTTT. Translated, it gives CASSVSGGVNTGELFF.

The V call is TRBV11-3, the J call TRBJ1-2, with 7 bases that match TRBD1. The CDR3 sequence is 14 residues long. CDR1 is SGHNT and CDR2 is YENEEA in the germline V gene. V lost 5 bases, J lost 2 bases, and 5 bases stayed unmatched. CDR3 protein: CASSPRDSNYGYTF. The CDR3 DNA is TGTGCCAGCAGCCCCCGGGACAGCAACTATGGCTACACCTTC.

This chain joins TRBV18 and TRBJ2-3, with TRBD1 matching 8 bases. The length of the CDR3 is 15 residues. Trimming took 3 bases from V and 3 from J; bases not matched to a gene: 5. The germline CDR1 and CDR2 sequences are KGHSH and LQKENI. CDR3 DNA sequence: TGTGCCAGCTCACCCGGGACAGGAAAGACAGATACGCAGTATTTT. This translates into CASSPGTGKTDTQYF. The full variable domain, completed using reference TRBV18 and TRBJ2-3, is NAGVMQNPRHLVRRRGQEARLRCSPMKGHSHVYWYRQLPEEGLKFMVYLQKENIIDESGMPKERFSAEFPKEGPSILRIQQVVRGDSAAYFCASSPGTGKTDTQYFGPGTRLTVL.